Following are 10 T cell receptor beta chains from one sample sequenced in a study of blood T cell repertoires in COVID-19. Sequenced by immunoSEQ multiplex PCR; TCRdb stores in-frame clones only, minus some. The sample has about 110,000 clones, almost 80% seen once; the top ten hold about a sixth. Input material: peripheral blood. All receptors come from a woman over 75 with active or convalescent COVID-19.

This clone has more than one count but fewer than ten. The chain recombines TRBV3-1 (or the pseudogene TRBV3-2) with TRBJ2-5, with a tentative D call TRBD2 (5 bases). Germline V gene data show CDR1 as LGHDT and CDR2 as YNNKEL (reference sequence). This CDR3 spans 14 amino acids. V was trimmed by 5 bases and J by 2 bases, leaving 12 bases between them. The DNA for the CDR3 is TGTGCCAGCAGCTTACGGGGAGCTCAAGAGACCCAGTACTTC. Translation gives CASSLRGAQETQYF.

V gene TRBV4-2 combines with J gene TRBJ1-3, with TRBD1 matching over 8 bases. V lost 0 bases, J lost 6 bases, and 28 bases stayed unmatched. Germline CDR1 LGHNA, CDR2 YNFKEQ. CDR3 size: 23 residues. The CDR3, as DNA: TGTGCCAGCAGCCAAGATCCCCTAATCCGACAGGGGCCAAGCGGACCTTCGGAAAACACCATATATTTT. It yields the protein CASSQDPLIRQGPSGPSENTIYF.

This clone came up a few times. The gene calls are TRBV7-9 and TRBJ1-2; D is unresolved. Germline V gene data show CDR1 as SEHNR and CDR2 as FQNEAQ (reference sequence). The CDR3 runs to 13 residues. Trimming left V 1 base short and J 5 bases short, with 8 bases between. DNA of the CDR3: TGTGCCAGCAGCTTAGAGGCCAGGTATGGCTACACCTTC. Its translation: CASSLEARYGYTF. Full variable domain (rest looked up from reference TRBV7-9 and TRBJ1-2): DTGVSQNPRHKITKRGQNVTFRCDPISEHNRLYWYRQTLGQGPEFLTYFQNEAQLEKSRLLSDRFSAERPKGSFSTLEIQRTEQGDSAMYLCASSLEARYGYTFGSGTRLTVV.

The chain links TRBV5-1 to TRBJ1-1; 8 nucleotides agree with TRBD1. V was clipped by 4 bases and J by 5 bases; unmatched bases: 13. The germline V gene encodes CDR1 SGHRS and CDR2 YFSETQ. The CDR3 length is 16 residues. CDR3 sequence: CASSKASGGSGTEAFF. The DNA for the CDR3 is TGCGCCAGCAGCAAGGCGTCAGGGGGCTCGGGAACTGAAGCTTTCTTT.

Remarks on this clone: Different DNA sequences within this sample yield the same CDR3. This sequence joins TRBV18 and TRBJ1-4; no firm D call. V lost 0 bases and J lost 7, with 3 bases in between. CDR1 is KGHSH, CDR2 LQKENI, per germline. CDR3 size: 12 residues. The CDR3 sequence: CASSPPSEKLFF. The CDR3 DNA reads TGTGCCAGCTCACCACCTAGTGAAAAACTGTTTTTT.

This chain links TRBV3-1 (or the pseudogene TRBV3-2) with TRBJ2-3; D might be TRBD2 (5 bases). The CDR3 length is 13 residues. From germline, CDR1 is LGHDT and CDR2 YNNKEL (reference sequence). Trimming cost V 8 bases and J 5 bases, with 14 bases left between them. The CDR3 nucleotides read TGTGCCAGCGGGGAGTTAGCGAAAGATACGCAGTATTTT. Translated: CASGELAKDTQYF.

The J gene is TRBJ2-7, the V gene TRBV28, with D perhaps TRBD2 (5 bases). Germline-derived CDR1 and CDR2 are MDHEN and SYDVKM. V gave up 4 bases and J gave up 5 bases, with 18 bases separating them. This CDR3 spans 15 amino acids. The CDR3 region has the DNA TGTGCCAGCAGTTCCCGGACCTCCCGGGGTGACGAGCAGTACTTC. This translates into CASSSRTSRGDEQYF.

The gene calls are TRBV3-1 (or the pseudogene TRBV3-2) and TRBJ2-1; TRBD2 agrees at 8 bases. The V segment lost 3 bases and the J segment 2 bases; nucleotides outside the gene matches: 3. Germline CDR1 and CDR2: LGHDT and YNNKEL (reference sequence). The CDR3 is 15 amino acids. The CDR3 spells CASSHWGLAYNEQFF. The CDR3 nucleotides are TGTGCCAGCAGCCATTGGGGACTAGCCTACAATGAGCAGTTCTTC.

The chain links TRBV6-5 to TRBJ1-4, with D hard to call. The CDR3 is 14 residues long. Germline values: CDR1 MNHEY, CDR2 SVGAGI. The V and J ends lost 10 bases and 6 bases respectively, with 18 bases between them. The CDR3 loop reads CATSPGSQYEKLFF. DNA of the CDR3: TGTGCCACATCCCCGGGGAGCCAGTATGAAAAACTGTTTTTT.

The V and J genes are TRBV11-2 and TRBJ2-1; no firm D call. CDR3 length equals 16 residues. The V and J ends lost 1 base and 4 bases respectively, with 14 bases between them. CDR1 and CDR2 (germline): SGHAT, FQNNGV. In DNA form, the CDR3 reads TGTGCCAGCAGCTTAGCCCTAGTAGATTCTTACAATGAGCAGTTCTTC. It is translated as CASSLALVDSYNEQFF.